Sequencing of this T cell receptor (beta chain) was carried out in a study of identical twins' blood T cells. Study-level findings and limits: Shared CDR3 clonotype counts between two donors mainly tracked the product of their cloneset sizes, twins included.

About this clonotype: Its specificity is not known.

MiXCR, applied by TCRdb to the 5' RACE reads, yields one record per CDR3 protein. The table has a few hundred thousand distinct CDR3 sequences, roughly 30% seen once; the top ten hold 6.1%. The V gene lost 4 bases and the J gene lost 4 bases, with 11 bases spanning the gap. Germline-derived CDR1 and CDR2 are MNHEY and SMNVEV (reference sequence). There are 13 residues in the CDR3. Sequenced: PBMCs. The receptor was derived from a woman between 18 and 50 years old in good health. The chain couples TRBV27 to TRBJ2-7; D is ambiguous. The CDR3 DNA follows: TGTGCCAGCAGTTCGACCGGTATTTACGAGCAGTACTTC. The encoded protein is CASSSTGIYEQYF.